Here is one T cell receptor beta chain with its context. Its antigen is not identified. J was trimmed by 9 bases and V by 9 bases; bases with no gene match: 6. CDR3 length equals 12 residues. Germline CDR1 is MNHEY and CDR2 is SVGAGI. The data stem from a study of beta chain features in type 1 diabetes. Across the whole study: Cell yields, gender and age were similar in healthy donors and patients. Examination spanned around 100,000,000 sorted cells from all samples.

Sorted populations were all over 98% pure. Expressed TCRB transcripts were sequenced after all isolated RNA was converted to cDNA. Profiling relied on immunoSEQ multiplex PCR, and the TCRdb table lists in-frame clones only, not all of them. The sample holds tens of thousands of clones; approximately 64% are singletons and the top ten take over 2%. Whole-study results and caveats: TCRB CDR3 length was moderately but significantly reduced in all four CD4+ subsets of Type 1 diabetes patients.

This TCR was sampled from a woman in her 30s with type 1 diabetes. The source material was Tregs from blood. The V gene is TRBV6-5, the J gene TRBJ2-1; 9 nucleotides line up with TRBD2. The CDR3 sequence: CASIAGETEQFF. The DNA of the CDR3 is TGTGCCAGTATAGCGGGAGAAACTGAGCAGTTCTTC.